The present TCR beta chain was sequenced within a study of blood T cell repertoires in COVID-19. The wider study: Some COVID-19 samples were acute and others convalescent; all came from the United States, Italy and Spain.

V was trimmed by 1 base and J by 3 bases, leaving 18 bases between them. CDR1 and CDR2 from the germline V gene are SGHNT and YENEEA. The CDR3 is 17 residues long. The method was immunoSEQ multiplex PCR; TCRdb's version includes in-frame clones alone and lacks a portion of them. Among roughly 60,000 clones, 78% were seen once, and the ten largest hold around 25%. This receptor was identified in a human donor in a cohort sampled during active COVID-19. This rearrangement joins TRBV11-3 to TRBJ1-1, with D hard to call. Source material: peripheral blood. The CDR3 DNA reads as TGTGCCAGCAGCTTAGCCCCTCCAAAGGCGGGCGACACTGAAGCTTTCTTT. As protein: CASSLAPPKAGDTEAFF. The entire variable domain, with the rest obtained from reference TRBV11-3 and TRBJ1-1, is as follows: EAGVVQSPRYKIIEKKQPVAFWCNPISGHNTLYWYLQNLGQGPELLIRYENEEAVDDSQLPKDRFSAERLKGVDSTLKIQPAELGDSAVYLCASSLAPPKAGDTEAFFGQGTRLTVV.